A selection of T cell receptor beta chains follows, all from one sample in a study of blood T cells in healthy people across ages. MiXCR was run by TCRdb on the 5' RACE reads, yielding one entry per CDR3 protein. The sample lists roughly 800,000 distinct CDR3 sequences, approximately 25% seen once, with 9.4% in the top ten. The same specimen was also included in a second study, on T cells of mothers and their children.

Sample: blood. Every receptor here comes from a boy aged 5-17 years in good health. The CDR3 runs from the conserved cysteine through the conserved F or W. A D gene is named only where the DNA matches it firmly. Clone size is shown for a subset of rows, as once, few, many or a class of expanded clone.

abundance,j_gene,v_gene,d_gene,CDR3nt,CDR3aa
few,TRBJ2-7,TRBV29-1,TRBD2,TGCAGCGTTGAAGTAGCGGGAGACTACGAGCAGTACTTC,CSVEVAGDYEQYF
NA,TRBJ2-1,TRBV10-3,TRBD1,TGTGCCATCCTACCTGAGAACAGGGGCTACAATGAGCAGTTCTTC,CAILPENRGYNEQFF
NA,TRBJ2-5,TRBV6-2/TRBV6-3,NA,TGTGCCAGCAGACAGGCTGTCGTCGGGACCCAGTACTTC,CASRQAVVGTQYF
NA,TRBJ1-6,TRBV7-2,NA,TGTGCCAGCAGCCTCCGCGGGGGGGGAGGAAATTCACCCCTCCACTTT,CASSLRGGGGNSPLHF
NA,TRBJ2-7,TRBV19,TRBD1,TGTGCCAGTAGTATGGGGACAGGGGTCTTCGGTTACTACGAGCAGTACTTC,CASSMGTGVFGYYEQYF
few,TRBJ2-7,TRBV2,NA,TGTGCCAGCGCGGGGGCCTTTACCTACGAGCAGTACTTC,CASAGAFTYEQYF
NA,TRBJ2-7,TRBV5-1,NA,TGCGCCAGCAGCTTGACCGGGGAAGGCTACGAGCAGTACTTC,CASSLTGEGYEQYF
NA,TRBJ1-2,TRBV12-3/TRBV12-4,NA,TGTGCCAGCAGTTTAATGAAGCGGAATGGCTACACCTTC,CASSLMKRNGYTF
NA,TRBJ2-5,TRBV9,TRBD1,TGTGCCAGCAGCGTCGGACAGGGGGCTAGAGAGACCCAGTACTTC,CASSVGQGARETQYF
few,TRBJ2-1,TRBV6-6,TRBD1,TGTGCCAGCAGGGACAGGGCCTACAATGAGCAGTTCTTC,CASRDRAYNEQFF
NA,TRBJ2-7,TRBV7-9,NA,TGTGCCACAAGAGCAGGGGCCACCTACGAGCAGTACTTC,CATRAGATYEQYF
NA,TRBJ2-7,TRBV4-2,TRBD1,TGTGCCAGCAGCCAGGGCCCGGGACAGGAGTACTACGAGCAGTACTTC,CASSQGPGQEYYEQYF
once,TRBJ2-1,TRBV10-3,TRBD1,TGTGCCATCAATTCGGACAGGGGGTTCAATGAGCAGTTCTTC,CAINSDRGFNEQFF
NA,TRBJ2-5,TRBV10-3,TRBD2,TGTGCCATCAGTGACAGCGGGGGGGCCGGGGAGACCCAGTACTTC,CAISDSGGAGETQYF
few,TRBJ2-7,TRBV3-1,TRBD2,TGTGCCAGCGGCCAAGCCCTTCGACTAGCGGGAGGGCACTCCTACGAGCAGTACTTC,CASGQALRLAGGHSYEQYF
few,TRBJ2-7,TRBV4-3,NA,TGCGCCAGCAGCCAAGATTCAGGGGGGAACGAGCAGTACTTC,CASSQDSGGNEQYF
few,TRBJ1-2,TRBV4-3,NA,TGCGCCAGCAGCCCAAGCCGGTCAGCTAACTATGGCTACACCTTC,CASSPSRSANYGYTF
few,TRBJ1-2,TRBV24-1,TRBD1,TGTGCCACCAGTGACCCCGGGACAGGGGGTTATGGCTACACCTTC,CATSDPGTGGYGYTF
NA,TRBJ1-2,TRBV5-1,TRBD1,TGCGCCAGCAGGGTTTTCACAGGGGGCTTTTCGGATGGCTACACCTTC,CASRVFTGGFSDGYTF
NA,TRBJ2-7,TRBV15,TRBD2,TGTGCCACCAGCAGACCCCCCTTTGGACTAGCGGGTTGGGAGCAGTACTTC,CATSRPPFGLAGWEQYF
once,TRBJ2-5,TRBV7-3,NA,TGTGCCAGCAGCTTAACTTCCCGAGGGGAGACCCAGTACTTC,CASSLTSRGETQYF
NA,TRBJ2-7,TRBV20-1,NA,TGCAGTGCTAGGCCAAGAAAAACCTTCGGCTACGAGCAGTACTTC,CSARPRKTFGYEQYF
NA,TRBJ1-5,TRBV20-1,NA,TGCAGTGCTAGAGATCTAAGTTACAGGGCCCAGCATTTT,CSARDLSYRAQHF
NA,TRBJ2-3,TRBV5-4,NA,TGTGCCAGCAGCTTGGAGGCTAGCTCCTCAGGTACGCAGTATTTT,CASSLEASSSGTQYF
few,TRBJ2-5,TRBV7-9,TRBD1,TGTGCCAGCAGCCAGACAGGGGATTGGGAGACCCAGTACTTC,CASSQTGDWETQYF
NA,TRBJ1-1,TRBV5-1,NA,TGCGCCAGCAGCTTGGATGGACCGGGACGGCAAGCTTTCTTT,CASSLDGPGRQAFF
NA,TRBJ2-1,TRBV12-3/TRBV12-4,TRBD2,TGTGCCAGCACCGGAAGCGGGGGGATACGGGATGAGCAGTTCTTC,CASTGSGGIRDEQFF
NA,TRBJ2-7,TRBV11-2,TRBD1,TGTGCCAGCAGCTTACCGAAGGAAGGGGGCAACTCCTACGAGCAGTACTTC,CASSLPKEGGNSYEQYF
NA,TRBJ1-6,TRBV6-2/TRBV6-3,TRBD1,TGTGCCAGCAGTACCGGACAGGGCGTCGGCTCACCCCTCCACTTT,CASSTGQGVGSPLHF
many,TRBJ2-7,TRBV5-1,TRBD2,TGCGCCAGCAGTTTGGCCGGGACTAACTACGAGCAGTACTTC,CASSLAGTNYEQYF
NA,TRBJ1-1,TRBV12-3/TRBV12-4,NA,TGTGCCAGCAGTTATTCCGGGACGGAGGTCACTGAAGCTTTCTTT,CASSYSGTEVTEAFF
NA,TRBJ2-7,TRBV5-1,TRBD2,TGCGCCAGCAGCTTGGACCCGGGACTAAGGTCGGGCGAGCAGTACTTC,CASSLDPGLRSGEQYF
few,TRBJ2-7,TRBV6-5,NA,TGTGCCAGCAGTTCCATTGACTACGAGCAGTACTTC,CASSSIDYEQYF
NA,TRBJ1-1,TRBV10-1,NA,TGCGCCAGCAGTGAGTCTCCCTCTCAGAGTGAAGCTTTCTTT,CASSESPSQSEAFF
NA,TRBJ2-3,TRBV7-3,TRBD2,TGTGCCAGCAGCTTGGGGATAGCGGGGGGCATCACAGATACGCAGTATTTT,CASSLGIAGGITDTQYF
NA,TRBJ2-5,TRBV4-3,TRBD2,TGCGCCAGCAGCCAAGATATGACTAGCGGGGACCAAGAGACCCAGTACTTC,CASSQDMTSGDQETQYF
NA,TRBJ2-1,TRBV20-1,TRBD2,TGCAGTGCTAGCCGTCCCGGGACTACCCTTAATGAGCAGTTCTTC,CSASRPGTTLNEQFF
few,TRBJ2-6,TRBV29-1,NA,TGCAGCGTTGAGATCCCGCTCTCTGGGGCCAACGTCCTGACTTTC,CSVEIPLSGANVLTF
NA,TRBJ2-7,TRBV5-5,NA,TGTGCCAGCAGCCCTGAGACATACAACTACGAGCAGTACTTC,CASSPETYNYEQYF
NA,TRBJ2-5,TRBV20-1,TRBD2,TGCAGTGCTAGAGACGGCTCGCGGGAGGTTCGAGAGACCCAGTACTTC,CSARDGSREVRETQYF
few,TRBJ2-1,TRBV6-5,TRBD2,TGTGCCAGCAGTTACGATCTAGCGGGAGGGTACAATGAGCAGTTCTTC,CASSYDLAGGYNEQFF
NA,TRBJ2-1,TRBV29-1,TRBD2,TGCAGCGTTCGGTCTAGCGGGGGGGATGAGCAGTTCTTC,CSVRSSGGDEQFF
few,TRBJ2-7,TRBV4-1,NA,TGCGCCAGCAGCCAAGTTGGTACGACAGGCACCTACGAGCAGTACTTC,CASSQVGTTGTYEQYF
NA,TRBJ2-5,TRBV29-1,NA,TGCAGCGTCCTCCGCAGGCGCGACCAAGAGACCCAGTACTTC,CSVLRRRDQETQYF
NA,TRBJ2-1,TRBV6-1,TRBD1,TGTGCCAGCAGTAGACAGGGGGTGTTTGGGAATGAGCAGTTCTTC,CASSRQGVFGNEQFF
NA,TRBJ1-2,TRBV6-2/TRBV6-3,NA,TGTGCCAGCAGTCACCCGGAGAGAAGGGGCTACACCTTC,CASSHPERRGYTF
NA,TRBJ2-7,TRBV20-1,NA,TGCAGTGCTAGAGTTATGGTCTTAACGGGTTACGAGCAGTACTTC,CSARVMVLTGYEQYF
many,TRBJ2-2,TRBV27,NA,TGTGCCAGCAGTCTACAGGTCACCGGGGAGCTGTTTTTT,CASSLQVTGELFF
NA,TRBJ1-4,TRBV20-1,NA,TGCAGTGTTAGCGGCAGCCAGTCTAATGAAAAACTGTTTTTT,CSVSGSQSNEKLFF
few,TRBJ2-5,TRBV6-2/TRBV6-3,NA,TGTGCCAGCAGTTACGGGGGGGCTGGAGAGACCCAGTACTTC,CASSYGGAGETQYF